What follows is one T cell receptor beta chain and its context. Germline trimming cut 5 bases from V and 2 bases from J; bases unmatched to any gene: 3. The germline gives CDR1 SGHAT, CDR2 FQDESV (reference sequence). The CDR3 consists of 13 residues. The entry originates in a study of blood T cell repertoires in COVID-19. Across the whole study: Donors in the United States, Italy and Spain gave samples during acute or convalescent COVID-19. Sources were T cells, B-cell-depleted T cells, or PBMCs; the material itself was cDNA or gDNA.

Per the study methods: Quantification of nucleated cells was approximated via reference gene primer amplification. TCRdb's copy holds only in-frame clones and misses some; the assay was immunoSEQ multiplex PCR. The DNA gave D and trimming, while V, J and clone size come from that table. Of a few hundred thousand clones detected, about 85% appear once; the ten largest clones hold 4%. Source material: peripheral blood. V and J are TRBV11-1 and TRBJ2-7, with 7 bases aligning to TRBD1. This clonotype was obtained from a man between 60 and 70 years old who had recovered from COVID-19. The CDR3 DNA is TGTGCCAGCAGCCTCACAGGGGCCTACGAGCAGTACTTC. Translated: CASSLTGAYEQYF.